The 32 T cell receptor beta chains below were found in one sample sequenced in a study of T-cell reconstitution after alpha-beta-depleted transplantation in children. Preparation of the TCRbeta library was carried out with unique molecular identifiers. Each CDR3 protein gets one entry after TCRdb re-called the PCR reads with MiXCR. This sample has almost 500,000 distinct CDR3 sequences; 10% occur once, and the top ten carry approximately 2%. Sequencing was performed on PBMCs, taken before TCRalphabeta/CD19-depleted stem cell transplant. These receptor sequences come from a child aged 2-9 years with inherited bone marrow failure, due to receive a stem cell transplant.

This clonotype was seen ten or more times. The chain combines TRBV2 with TRBJ2-7; D might be TRBD2 (5 bases). Germline CDR1 reads SNHLY; CDR2 reads FYNNEI. The CDR3 is 15 residues long. The germline V and J ends were trimmed by 3 bases and 1 base, with 13 bases remaining between them. The CDR3 DNA follows: TGTGCCAGCAGTGATGTGGACTGGGGATCCTACGAGCAGTACTTC. The encoded protein is CASSDVDWGSYEQYF. Based on the CDR3 plus reference TRBV2 and TRBJ2-7, the full variable domain is EPEVTQTPSHQVTQMGQEVILRCVPISNHLYFYWYRQILGQKVEFLVSFYNNEISEKSEIFDDQFSVERPDGSNFTLKIRSTKLEDSAMYFCASSDVDWGSYEQYFGPGTRLTVT.

There are many counts of this clonotype. The rearrangement joins TRBV6-5 to TRBJ1-6; no firm D call. Germline V gene lookup returns CDR1 MNHEY and CDR2 SVGAGI. The V end was cut by 0 bases, the J end by 8 bases, with 5 bases between. The CDR3 covers 13 residues. The DNA for the CDR3 is TGTGCCAGCAGTTACTCCTTTGATTCACCCCTCCACTTT. It encodes CASSYSFDSPLHF.

The chain employs TRBV11-1 and TRBJ2-1; 13 bases match TRBD2. The CDR3 has 19 amino acids. V shed 4 bases and J 7 bases; nucleotides not matched to a gene: 16. CDR1 is SGHAT and CDR2 is FQDESV in the germline V gene (reference sequence). The CDR3 DNA is TGTGCCAGCAGCTCAGCCAGACTAGCGGGAGGTCTCTATGGGAATGAGCAGTTCTTC. This sequence encodes CASSSARLAGGLYGNEQFF.

There are many counts of this clonotype. This chain uses TRBV20-1 with TRBJ1-2, with 7 positions matching TRBD1. The germline V gene has CDR1 DFQATT and CDR2 SNEGSKA (reference sequence). The CDR3 consists of 14 residues. V lost 1 base, J lost 4 bases, and 6 bases stayed unmatched. In DNA, the CDR3 is TGCAGTGCTAGAGTACCCAGGGGGATCTATGGCTACACCTTC. Translating it yields CSARVPRGIYGYTF.

This clonotype has ten or more counts. The chain joins TRBV27 to TRBJ1-5; possible D gene TRBD1, 5 bases. The V gene lost 6 bases and the J gene lost 5 bases, with 11 bases spanning the gap. This CDR3 contains 13 residues. CDR1 is MNHEY and CDR2 is SMNVEV in the germline V gene (reference sequence). In DNA, the CDR3 is TGTGCCAGCAGCCTGAACAGGTATCAGCCCCAGCATTTT. Translated: CASSLNRYQPQHF.

The V and J genes are TRBV3-1 and TRBJ2-3; tentatively, D is TRBD1 or TRBD2 (6 bases each). CDR1 and CDR2 (germline): LGHDT, YNNKEL (reference sequence). V lost 1 base and J lost 7, with 18 bases in between. The CDR3 is made up of 16 amino acids. CDR3 bases: TGTGCCAGCAGCCAAGTCTCGGGGGCCTACCCCAATACGCAGTATTTT. Translated, it gives CASSQVSGAYPNTQYF.

The V and J genes are TRBV27 and TRBJ2-3, with 10 bases matching TRBD2. Germline V lookup: CDR1 MNHEY, CDR2 SMNVEV (reference sequence). Unmatched junction bases numbered 4, after V lost 4 bases and J lost 3 bases. CDR3 length: 15 amino acids. In DNA form, the CDR3 reads TGTGCCAGCAGTTCACCAGCGGGAGGGACAGATACGCAGTATTTT. Residues: CASSSPAGGTDTQYF.

This chain connects TRBV12-3 or TRBV12-4 to TRBJ2-4; D is uncertain. With 1 base removed from V and 8 bases from J, the gap between germline ends came to 18 bases. The CDR3 has 16 amino acids. This chain's CDR3 is CASSLVGTLTVHIQYF. The CDR3 nucleotides are TGTGCCAGCAGTTTAGTGGGTACCCTCACGGTCCACATTCAGTACTTC.

This clonotype was observed many times. Here the CDR3 DNA reads TGTGCCAGCAGCTTAGTGGACAGAACCTACGAGCAGTACTTC. This sequence encodes CASSLVDRTYEQYF. The chain couples TRBV7-9 to TRBJ2-7; maybe TRBD1 (6 bases). Germline V CDR1 and CDR2: SEHNR, FQNEAQ (reference sequence). This CDR3 is built from 14 residues. Trimming shortened V by 1 base and J by 2 bases, and 9 bases separated the two germline ends.

Only a few counts were recorded for this clonotype. The V call is TRBV15, the J call TRBJ2-4; possible D gene TRBD2, 5 bases. CDR1 is LNHNV and CDR2 is YYDKDF in the germline V gene (reference sequence). The CDR3 runs 11 residues. V lost 6 bases, J lost 6 bases, and 6 bases lay in between. The CDR3 coding sequence is TGTGCCACCAGAGAGGGAAACATTCAGTACTTC. Its protein product is CATREGNIQYF.

This clonotype has ten or more counts. The chain carries TRBV11-2 and TRBJ2-7, with TRBD1 matching over 8 bases. The trim removed 8 bases at V and 3 bases at J, leaving 6 bases unmatched. The CDR3 runs 13 residues. Germline loops: CDR1 SGHAT, CDR2 FQNNGV. CDR3 in DNA: TGTGCCAGCTCGGCCGGACAGGGCTACGAGCAGTACTTC. It is translated as CASSAGQGYEQYF.

This clonotype was detected ten times or more. The chain couples TRBV4-3 to TRBJ2-7; D remains ambiguous. Deletions cut 4 bases from V and 0 bases from J, with 16 bases between. CDR3 length equals 16 residues. The germline V gene has CDR1 LGHNA and CDR2 YSLEER. The CDR3 bases are TGCGCCAGCAGCCGAAGTCTCCATGAATCCTCCTACGAGCAGTACTTC. Protein: CASSRSLHESSYEQYF.

This clonotype was counted at least ten times. CDR3 in amino acids: CASSFLEQYF. The CDR3, as DNA: TGTGCCAGCAGTTTTTTAGAGCAGTACTTC. The rearrangement uses TRBV27 and TRBJ2-7, with no clear D. The germline CDR1 and CDR2 sequences are MNHEY and SMNVEV (reference sequence). Trimming left V 3 bases short and J 7 bases short, with 4 bases between. The CDR3 runs 10 residues.

This clonotype was seen many times. This CDR3 reads CASSRLGSYEQYF. The CDR3 DNA sequence: TGTGCCAGCAGCCGGCTAGGTTCCTACGAGCAGTACTTC. This chain joins TRBV27 and TRBJ2-7; D uncertain. V lost 6 bases and J lost 1, with 10 bases in between. Germline-derived CDR1 and CDR2 are MNHEY and SMNVEV (reference sequence). The CDR3 is 13 amino acids.

Many counts were recorded for this clonotype. V is TRBV5-1 and J is TRBJ1-1, with D unresolved. Trimming left V 0 bases short and J 6 bases short, with 15 bases between. Germline loops: CDR1 SGHRS, CDR2 YFSETQ. This CDR3 comprises 15 residues. CDR3 bases: TGCGCCAGCAGCTTGGTGGGCGTCCTGGAGGCTGAAGCTTTCTTT. Translating it yields CASSLVGVLEAEAFF.

There are a few counts of this clonotype. The genes are TRBV30 and TRBJ2-1; TRBD1 agrees at 9 bases. The V and J ends lost 1 base and 3 bases, in that order; junction bases with no gene match: 10. Looked up from germline, CDR1 is GTSNPN and CDR2 is SVGIG (reference sequence). The CDR3 is 17 amino acids. CDR3 in DNA: TGTGCCTGGAGTGCGGGACAGGGCCGAGGGTTCTACAATGAGCAGTTCTTC. It specifies CAWSAGQGRGFYNEQFF.

This clonotype was seen at least ten times. J is TRBJ2-7 and V is TRBV20-1; no reliable D call. The germline CDR1 and CDR2 sequences are DFQATT and SNEGSKA (reference sequence). CDR3 length: 14 amino acids. Trimming pared 4 bases from V and 2 bases from J, leaving 15 bases between. In DNA, the CDR3 is TGCAGTGCTACCGAGGACGGAACGACCTACGAGCAGTACTTC. Encoded protein: CSATEDGTTYEQYF.

The rearrangement links TRBV20-1 to TRBJ1-1, with D hard to call. Germline lookup yields CDR1 DFQATT and CDR2 SNEGSKA (reference sequence). The V end was cut by 6 bases, the J end by 1 base, with 12 bases between. The CDR3 loop spans 13 amino acids. The CDR3 is CSASGEENTEAFF. The CDR3 DNA sequence: TGCAGTGCCAGTGGAGAGGAGAACACTGAAGCTTTCTTT.

This chain uses TRBV20-1 with TRBJ2-1, with D tentatively TRBD2 (5 bases). The germline V gene encodes CDR1 DFQATT and CDR2 SNEGSKA (reference sequence). V was cut by 3 bases and J by 1 base, with 13 bases left in between. This CDR3 contains 15 residues. CDR3 sequence reads: CSASEGSSSYNEQFF. CDR3 sequence (DNA): TGCAGTGCTAGTGAGGGTTCGAGTTCCTACAATGAGCAGTTCTTC.

This clonotype has a handful of counts. The V call is TRBV28, the J call TRBJ2-1, with D maybe TRBD1 (5 bases). Germline V lookup: CDR1 MDHEN, CDR2 SYDVKM. The CDR3 spans 12 residues. V gave up 5 bases and J gave up 7 bases, with 9 bases separating them. The CDR3 nucleotides read TGTGCCAGCAGTCTATACAGGAATGAGCAGTTCTTC. It translates to CASSLYRNEQFF.

This clonotype has a count of ten or more. This chain links TRBV7-2 with TRBJ2-3; no firm D call. Between the trimmed V and J ends, which lost 5 bases and 7 bases, there was a span of 13 bases. This CDR3 is built from 13 residues. Germline CDR1 reads SGHTA; CDR2 reads FQGNSA. CDR3 sequence (DNA): TGTGCCAGCAGCCTGATATCTGGGAATACGCAGTATTTT. It is translated as CASSLISGNTQYF.

This clonotype was detected only a few times. The genes are TRBV5-4 and TRBJ1-4; no firm D call. The V end was cut by 4 bases, the J end by 0 bases, with 13 bases between. The CDR3 totals 16 residues. The germline V gene encodes CDR1 SGHNT and CDR2 YYREEE (reference sequence). The CDR3 bases are TGTGCCAGCAGCCCCAAACGGGGTGCAACTAATGAAAAACTGTTTTTT. Translating gives CASSPKRGATNEKLFF. Complete variable domain (other parts from reference TRBV5-4 and TRBJ1-4): ETGVTQSPTHLIKTRGQQVTLRCSSQSGHNTVSWYQQALGQGPQFIFQYYREEENGRGNFPPRFSGLQFPNYSSELNVNALELDDSALYLCASSPKRGATNEKLFFGSGTQLSVL.

This clonotype came up a few times. The chain uses TRBV24-1 and TRBJ1-2, with TRBD1 matching 9 bases. V dropped 2 bases and J dropped 0; count of bases not matched to a gene: 0. CDR3 length: 15 residues. Germline assignment: CDR1 KGHDR and CDR2 SFDVKD. CDR3 loop: CATSDWTGANYGYTF. CDR3 bases: TGTGCCACCAGTGATTGGACAGGGGCTAACTATGGCTACACCTTC.

This clonotype was seen repeatedly, ten times or more. The chain employs TRBV9 and TRBJ2-3; TRBD1 aligns across 7 bases. V trimming: 6 bases; J trimming: 3 bases; junction bases outside the gene matches: 10. The germline gives CDR1 SGDLS, CDR2 YYNGEE. CDR3 length: 15 amino acids. The CDR3 coding sequence is TGTGCCAGCAATAAAGGGGGCTACTATACAGATACGCAGTATTTT. This encodes CASNKGGYYTDTQYF.

This clonotype was seen many times. The chain links TRBV5-1 to TRBJ2-1; D uncertain. The CDR3 sequence is 14 residues long. Germline CDR1 reads SGHRS; CDR2 reads YFSETQ. V was clipped by 1 base and J by 9 bases, with 14 bases between them. This chain's CDR3 is CASSLSFTYTEQFF. The CDR3 nucleotides read TGCGCCAGCAGCTTGTCGTTCACCTATACTGAGCAGTTCTTC.

This clonotype was counted many times. This chain connects TRBV15 to TRBJ2-7; TRBD1 or TRBD2 may be the D gene (5 bases each). The CDR3 runs 14 residues. Germline values: CDR1 LNHNV, CDR2 YYDKDF (reference sequence). Deletions cut 0 bases from V and 4 bases from J, with 10 bases between. CDR3 sequence: CATSREGGGYEQYF. DNA for the CDR3: TGTGCCACCAGCAGAGAAGGTGGGGGTTACGAGCAGTACTTC. Drawing the rest from reference TRBV15 and TRBJ2-7, the complete variable domain is DAMVIQNPRYQVTQFGKPVTLSCSQTLNHNVMYWYQQKSSQAPKLLFHYYDKDFNNEADTPDNFQSRRPNTSFCFLDIRSPGLGDTAMYLCATSREGGGYEQYFGPGTRLTVT.

This chain links TRBV23-1 with TRBJ2-7, with D unclear. Being an ORF, TRBV23-1 has a function that is uncertain. The CDR3 has 17 residues. Trimming removed 2 bases from V and 2 bases from J, with 19 bases in between. DNA for the CDR3: TGCGCCAGCAGTCAAGCAGTGGAGACACCTCTGCCCTACGAGCAGTACTTC. Its protein product is CASSQAVETPLPYEQYF.

The CDR3: CASSPTVTYEQYF. The CDR3 bases are TGTGCCAGCAGCCCCACGGTAACCTACGAGCAGTACTTC. The V call is TRBV6-1, the J call TRBJ2-7; D remains unclear. The CDR3 loop spans 13 amino acids. Germline lookup yields CDR1 MNHNS and CDR2 SASEGT. Trimming pared 6 bases from V and 2 bases from J, leaving 11 bases between.

In its sample, this clonotype was seen many times. This rearrangement joins TRBV10-2 to TRBJ2-3; TRBD2 agrees at 8 bases. CDR1 is WSHSY and CDR2 is SAAADI in the germline V gene. The CDR3 sequence is 16 residues long. After removal of 4 bases from V and 3 bases from J, the junction contained 9 bases not matched to a gene. The CDR3 loop is CASSGQREWGTDTQYF. The DNA of the CDR3 is TGCGCCAGCAGTGGCCAGCGGGAGTGGGGGACAGATACGCAGTATTTT.

This chain links TRBV19 with TRBJ2-7; D might be TRBD2 (6 bases). V was pared by 1 base and J by 2 bases, with 9 bases between. Germline lookup yields CDR1 LNHDA and CDR2 SQIVND (reference sequence). The CDR3 has 14 amino acids. The CDR3 coding sequence is TGTGCCAGTAGTATAGTGGAGGGAGCCTACGAGCAGTACTTC. Protein sequence: CASSIVEGAYEQYF.

A few counts support this clonotype. This chain connects TRBV20-1 to TRBJ2-5; 9 positions match TRBD1. Germline V gene sequence: CDR1 DFQATT, CDR2 SNEGSKA (reference sequence). This CDR3 spans 12 amino acids. V gave up 3 bases and J gave up 6 bases; unmatched junction bases: 2. CDR3 nucleotide sequence: TGCAGTGCTAGGACAGGGGGAAAGACCCAGTACTTC. As protein: CSARTGGKTQYF.

This clonotype was seen many times. The chain carries TRBV20-1 and TRBJ2-5, with D tentatively TRBD1 (5 bases). This CDR3 contains 14 residues. Trimming cost V 0 bases and J 7 bases, with 15 bases left between them. Germline values: CDR1 DFQATT, CDR2 SNEGSKA (reference sequence). The CDR3 region has the DNA TGCAGTGCTAGAGATAGGGAAGGGGCTGGGACCCAGTACTTC. It is translated as CSARDREGAGTQYF.